This T cell receptor beta chain emerged from a study of immune cell composition in non-small cell lung cancer. Overall study findings and caveats: Overall clonality, unlike maximal tumour-associated clone frequency, did not predict TIL reactivity.

The normal lung sample lay at least 3 cm, and maximally far, from the tumour. Points on this clone: Its antigen is not known.

Using immunoSEQ multiplex PCR, the repertoire was profiled, and TCRdb retains in-frame clones only, with some absent. Among 5,100 or so clones listed, 88% were seen once. This CDR3 contains 15 residues. Trimming shortened V by 4 bases and J by 1 base, and 13 bases separated the two germline ends. CDR1 is GTSNPN, CDR2 SVGIG, per germline (reference sequence). The chain links TRBV30 to TRBJ2-2; TRBD2 might be the D (6 bases). This clonotype was sampled from a human donor with non-small cell lung cancer. Some clones in this sample may be carry-over from other donors' samples. Sequencing was done on a sample of non-adjacent lung tissue. This CDR3 reads CAWNTRELNTGELFF. The CDR3 DNA follows: TGTGCCTGGAACACCCGGGAGTTGAACACCGGGGAGCTGTTTTTT.